The 10 T cell receptor beta chains given below trace back to one sample, sequenced in a study of blood T cell repertoires in COVID-19. Only in-frame clones appear in the TCRdb table, and some are missing; sequencing was by immunoSEQ multiplex PCR. This table has around 190,000 clones, approximately 88% appearing once. Material: PBMCs or T cells enriched from blood (not recorded which). These receptor sequences come from a man aged 18 to 30 with acute COVID-19.

The chain carries TRBV19 and TRBJ1-3; perhaps TRBD1 as D (5 bases). V lost 5 bases, J lost 4 bases, and 12 bases lay in between. CDR3 length: 14 amino acids. Germline CDR1 and CDR2: LNHDA and SQIVND (reference sequence). The DNA for the CDR3 is TGTGCCAGTAGTCTCCCTGGGGGGGGAAACACCATATATTTT. The encoded protein is CASSLPGGGNTIYF.

V usage is TRBV5-6 and J usage is TRBJ2-7, with 10 bases aligning to TRBD2. Germline V gene data show CDR1 as SGHDT and CDR2 as YYEEEE. V dropped 4 bases and J dropped 2; count of bases not matched to a gene: 9. This CDR3 is built from 16 residues. The CDR3 sequence: CASSATTSGMTYEQYF. CDR3 coding DNA: TGTGCCAGCAGCGCTACTACTAGCGGGATGACCTACGAGCAGTACTTC. Variable domain in full (rest from reference TRBV5-6 and TRBJ2-7): DAGVTQSPTHLIKTRGQQVTLRCSPKSGHDTVSWYQQALGQGPQFIFQYYEEEERQRGNFPDRFSGHQFPNYSSELNVNALLLGDSALYLCASSATTSGMTYEQYFGPGTRLTVT.

The CDR3 is CASSVVSSGSLHEQYF. CDR3 DNA: TGTGCCAGCAGCGTAGTTAGTAGCGGGAGTCTCCACGAGCAGTACTTC. This chain uses TRBV9 with TRBJ2-7; 9 nucleotides agree with TRBD2. Germline loops: CDR1 SGDLS, CDR2 YYNGEE. This CDR3 region has 16 residues. Losses at the gene ends were 0 bases for V and 5 bases for J; bases not matched to a gene: 9.

The chain is built from TRBV9 and TRBJ2-1, with 14 bases aligning to TRBD2. Germline V lookup: CDR1 SGDLS, CDR2 YYNGEE. Trimming removed 3 bases from V and 9 bases from J; junction bases left unmatched: 17. The CDR3 has 19 residues. CDR3 sequence (DNA): TGTGCCAGCAGCGCCCGCCACCCCGGGACTAGCGGGAGTAATGCTGAGCAGTTCTTC. Protein product: CASSARHPGTSGSNAEQFF.

The V and J genes are TRBV19 and TRBJ2-3, with 8 nucleotides matching TRBD2. With 6 bases clipped from V and 0 bases from J, the junction kept 8 bases outside the gene matches. The CDR3 length is 16 residues. Germline loops: CDR1 LNHDA, CDR2 SQIVND (reference sequence). The CDR3 bases are TGTGCCAGTAGCCGGCTCTCTAGCGGGAGCACAGATACGCAGTATTTT. Translation: CASSRLSSGSTDTQYF.

The CDR3 nucleotides are TGCGCCAGCAGTCTCGGAGGGGAAGAGACCCAGTACTTC. This sequence encodes CASSLGGEETQYF. The chain is built from TRBV5-1 and TRBJ2-5; a weak D match, TRBD2 (6 bases). The length of the CDR3 is 13 residues. Trimming stripped 5 bases from V and 3 bases from J, with 11 bases between. Germline lookup yields CDR1 SGHRS and CDR2 YFSETQ. Full variable domain (remainder filled in from reference TRBV5-1 and TRBJ2-5): KAGVTQTPRYLIKTRGQQVTLSCSPISGHRSVSWYQQTPGQGLQFLFEYFSETQRNKGNFPGRFSGRQFSNSRSEMNVSTLELGDSALYLCASSLGGEETQYFGPGTRLLVL.

This clone was counted once. The rearrangement links TRBV11-2 to TRBJ2-5, with 10 bases lining up with TRBD2. The germline V gene encodes CDR1 SGHAT and CDR2 FQNNGV. With V trimmed by 0 bases and J by 2 bases, 9 bases remained unmatched. The length of the CDR3 is 18 residues. This CDR3 is CASSLDIRIAGGQETQYF. Here the CDR3 DNA reads TGTGCCAGCAGCTTAGATATTCGGATAGCGGGAGGACAAGAGACCCAGTACTTC.

The chain joins TRBV18 to TRBJ2-1, with 10 bases identical to TRBD2. Germline values: CDR1 KGHSH, CDR2 LQKENI. The CDR3 covers 15 residues. The V segment lost 5 bases and the J segment 2 bases; nucleotides outside the gene matches: 3. The chain's CDR3 is CASSMTSGPYNEQFF. DNA for the CDR3: TGTGCCAGCTCAATGACTAGCGGGCCCTACAATGAGCAGTTCTTC.

The CDR3 nucleotides are TGTGCCAGCAGCTTAGCGGACAGGGTGTTTTATACTGAAGCTTTCTTT. Translating it yields CASSLADRVFYTEAFF. V usage is TRBV7-6 and J usage is TRBJ1-1; 8 nucleotides agree with TRBD1. The trim removed 0 bases at V and 5 bases at J, leaving 8 bases unmatched. Germline assignment: CDR1 SGHVS and CDR2 FNYEAQ. This CDR3 has 16 amino acids.

This clone was counted once. V gene TRBV12-3 or TRBV12-4 combines with J gene TRBJ2-7; D gene ambiguous. CDR3 length equals 13 residues. Trimming removed 2 bases at V and 4 bases at J, with 9 bases between. CDR3 sequence reads: CASSLHGGYEQYF. CDR3 DNA: TGTGCCAGCAGTTTACATGGCGGATACGAGCAGTACTTC.